Following are 17 T cell receptor beta chains from one sample sequenced in a study of shared clonotypes between healthy human individuals. Positive CCR7 selection of CD45RO-negative cells yielded the naive CD8 cells, and terminally differentiated effector memory CD45RA+ cells were excluded. Sequenced by immunoSEQ multiplex PCR; TCRdb stores in-frame clones only, minus some. This sample has 1.5 million to 2.5 million clones; about 95% occur once, and the top ten carry 1.2%. Sequenced material: naive CD8+ T cells sorted from blood. The receptors originated from a man aged 18 to 35 in good health.

The gene calls are TRBV9 and TRBJ2-3, with D hard to call. Germline V lookup: CDR1 SGDLS, CDR2 YYNGEE. V lost 0 bases, J lost 1 base, and 12 bases lay in between. CDR3 length: 16 amino acids. CDR3: CASSVVGLGRTDTQYF. Written as DNA, the CDR3 is TGTGCCAGCAGCGTAGTAGGGCTAGGACGCACAGATACGCAGTATTTT. The variable domain in full, with the rest retrieved from reference TRBV9 and TRBJ2-3, is DSGVTQTPKHLITATGQRVTLRCSPRSGDLSVYWYQQSLDQGLQFLIQYYNGEERAKGNILERFSAQQFPDLHSELNLSSLELGDSALYFCASSVVGLGRTDTQYFGPGTRLTVL.

This clone was recorded a few times. V and J are TRBV30 and TRBJ2-7, with 8 bases fitting TRBD2. CDR1 is GTSNPN and CDR2 is SVGIG in the germline V gene (reference sequence). This CDR3 is built from 12 residues. Trimming removed 5 bases from V and 0 bases from J; junction bases left unmatched: 0. This CDR3 reads CAWGTSSYEQYF. The CDR3 bases are TGTGCCTGGGGGACTAGCTCCTACGAGCAGTACTTC.

The rearrangement links TRBV6-1 to TRBJ1-3, with a tentative D call TRBD1 (5 bases). CDR1 and CDR2 (germline): MNHNS, SASEGT. Trimming cost V 0 bases and J 5 bases, with 11 bases left between them. The CDR3 covers 15 residues. The CDR3 DNA reads as TGTGCCAGCAGTGAAGCGAGGGGCACCAGAAACACCATATATTTT. As protein: CASSEARGTRNTIYF.

The chain links TRBV5-5 to TRBJ2-7, with a weak D call TRBD2 (6 bases). V was shortened by 3 bases and J by 3 bases, with 19 bases between the two germline ends. CDR3 length equals 16 residues. The germline gives CDR1 SGHKS, CDR2 YYEKEE (reference sequence). In DNA, the CDR3 is TGTGCCAGCAGCTATGACGGGGGAACCGCACTCTACGAGCAGTACTTC. Protein sequence: CASSYDGGTALYEQYF. The full variable domain, with the rest looked up from reference TRBV5-5 and TRBJ2-7, is DAGVTQSPTHLIKTRGQQVTLRCSPISGHKSVSWYQQVLGQGPQFIFQYYEKEERGRGNFPDRFSARQFPNYSSELNVNALLLGDSALYLCASSYDGGTALYEQYFGPGTRLTVT.

This clone appeared once. The CDR3 region has the DNA TGTGCCAGCAGCGTAGCAGGGGGCCCGGGTCCCGGGGAGCTGTTTTTT. Residues: CASSVAGGPGPGELFF. This chain connects TRBV9 to TRBJ2-2; 8 nucleotides line up with TRBD1. The CDR3 runs 16 residues. Germline values: CDR1 SGDLS, CDR2 YYNGEE. The V segment lost 0 bases and the J segment 6 bases; nucleotides outside the gene matches: 7.

The rearrangement uses TRBV7-9 and TRBJ2-5; 10 nucleotides line up with TRBD1. Germline CDR1 and CDR2: SEHNR and FQNEAQ (reference sequence). The CDR3 is 15 amino acids. The J segment lost 4 bases and the V segment lost 5 bases, leaving 7 bases of the junction unmatched. This CDR3 reads CASSPGQGGPETQYF. In DNA, the CDR3 is TGTGCCAGCAGCCCAGGACAGGGGGGGCCAGAGACCCAGTACTTC.

The V and J genes are TRBV6-1 and TRBJ2-7, with 7 bases lining up with TRBD1. Per the germline V gene, CDR1 is MNHNS and CDR2 is SASEGT. CDR3 length equals 11 residues. The V gene end was trimmed by 7 bases and the J gene end by 7 bases; junction bases not matched to a gene: 4. CDR3 in amino acids: CASTTGQEQYF. Here the CDR3 DNA reads TGTGCCAGCACGACAGGGCAGGAGCAGTACTTC.

The CDR3 loop reads CASSEYRLGGTDTGELFF. The CDR3 region has the DNA TGTGCCAGCAGTGAATACCGTCTAGGGGGCACGGACACCGGGGAGCTGTTTTTT. The chain recombines TRBV2 with TRBJ2-2, with TRBD1 matching over 7 bases. CDR1 SNHLY and CDR2 FYNNEI come from the germline V gene. The V segment lost 2 bases and the J segment 3 bases; nucleotides outside the gene matches: 12. CDR3 length: 18 residues.

V usage is TRBV6-1 and J usage is TRBJ2-7, with a tentative D call TRBD1 (6 bases). The CDR3 is 14 amino acids. Trimming left V 3 bases short and J 4 bases short, with 13 bases between. From germline, CDR1 is MNHNS and CDR2 SASEGT. The CDR3 reads CASSDGDTPYEQYF. The DNA for the CDR3 is TGTGCCAGCAGTGATGGGGACACCCCGTACGAGCAGTACTTC.

The CDR3 nucleotides read TGCGCCAGCAGCCAAGAAGGATGGGACTACCAAACCTACGAGCAGTACTTC. It translates to CASSQEGWDYQTYEQYF. The J gene is TRBJ2-7, the V gene TRBV4-1; 7 bases map to TRBD2. The germline V gene has CDR1 MGHRA and CDR2 YSYEKL. The CDR3 runs to 17 residues. V shed 0 bases and J 2 bases; nucleotides not matched to a gene: 10.

CDR3 region: CASSSGAGTQPQHF. CDR3 nucleotide sequence: TGTGCCAGCAGCTCAGGGGCAGGGACCCAGCCCCAGCATTTT. This sequence joins TRBV5-8 and TRBJ1-5; weak D call: TRBD1 (6 bases). The germline V gene has CDR1 SGHTS and CDR2 YDEGEE. Trimming shortened V by 3 bases and J by 7 bases, and 14 bases separated the two germline ends. The CDR3 is 14 amino acids. The variable domain in full, with the rest retrieved from reference TRBV5-8 and TRBJ1-5, is EAGVTQSPTHLIKTRGQQATLRCSPISGHTSVYWYQQALGLGLQFLLWYDEGEERNRGNFPPRFSGRQFPNYSSELNVNALELEDSALYLCASSSGAGTQPQHFGDGTRLSIL.

DNA of the CDR3: TGTGCCAGCAGCGCCGGATTTGCCTACGAGCAGTACTTC. It encodes CASSAGFAYEQYF. The chain couples TRBV28 to TRBJ2-7, with D uncertain. The CDR3 covers 13 residues. Trimming shortened V by 6 bases and J by 2 bases, and 11 bases separated the two germline ends. From germline, CDR1 is MDHEN and CDR2 SYDVKM.

This chain connects TRBV5-4 to TRBJ2-7; D is ambiguous. This CDR3 has 14 amino acids. Trimming took off 1 base at V and 2 bases at J, with 10 bases between the two ends. CDR1 is SGHNT and CDR2 is YYREEE in the germline V gene (reference sequence). In nucleotides, the CDR3 is TGTGCCAGCAGCTTGATTGGAGATCCCTACGAGCAGTACTTC. Protein: CASSLIGDPYEQYF.

The J gene is TRBJ2-7, the V gene TRBV19; TRBD1 is a possible D gene (5 bases). The germline CDR1 and CDR2 sequences are LNHDA and SQIVND (reference sequence). This CDR3 region has 14 residues. V lost 5 bases and J lost 2, with 13 bases in between. In DNA, the CDR3 is TGTGCCAGTAGTTACGACAGCCTGGCCTACGAGCAGTACTTC. Its translation is CASSYDSLAYEQYF.

CDR3 protein: CASSPVRVSNTEAFF. CDR3 DNA: TGTGCCAGCAGCCCCGTCCGCGTCTCGAACACTGAAGCTTTCTTT. This chain links TRBV7-9 with TRBJ1-1; D remains unclear. Germline V gives CDR1 SEHNR, CDR2 FQNEAQ (reference sequence). The CDR3 loop spans 15 amino acids. V lost 5 bases to trimming and J lost 1 base, with 14 bases between them.

Concerning this clone itself: This same CDR3 is encoded by further DNA sequences in the sample. This chain connects TRBV27 to TRBJ2-7, with D perhaps TRBD1 or TRBD2 (5 bases each). V lost 5 bases and J lost 2, with 13 bases in between. Germline CDR1 is MNHEY and CDR2 is SMNVEV (reference sequence). The CDR3 is made up of 14 amino acids. The CDR3 sequence is CASSPRGSPYEQYF. The CDR3 DNA reads TGTGCCAGCAGTCCCCGGGGCAGTCCCTACGAGCAGTACTTC.

The chain has TRBV6-4 and TRBJ2-7; maybe TRBD1 (5 bases). Deletions cut 3 bases from V and 6 bases from J, with 12 bases between. Germline V gene lookup returns CDR1 MRHNA and CDR2 SNTAGT. This CDR3 has 13 residues. This CDR3 is CASSEGRGGEQYF. The CDR3 DNA follows: TGTGCCAGCAGTGAGGGAAGGGGCGGCGAGCAGTACTTC.